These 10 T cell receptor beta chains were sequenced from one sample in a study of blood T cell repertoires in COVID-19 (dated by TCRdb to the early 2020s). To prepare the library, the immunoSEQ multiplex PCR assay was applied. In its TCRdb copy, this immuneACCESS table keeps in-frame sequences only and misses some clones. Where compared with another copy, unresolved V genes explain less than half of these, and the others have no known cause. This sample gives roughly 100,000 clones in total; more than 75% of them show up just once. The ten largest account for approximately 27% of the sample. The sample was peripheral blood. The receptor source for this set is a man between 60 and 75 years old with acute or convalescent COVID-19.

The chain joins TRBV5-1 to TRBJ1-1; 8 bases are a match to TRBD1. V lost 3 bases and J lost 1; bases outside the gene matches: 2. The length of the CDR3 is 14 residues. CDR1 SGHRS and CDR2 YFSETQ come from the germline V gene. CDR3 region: CASSSDRANTEAFF. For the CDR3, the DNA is TGCGCCAGCAGCTCGGACAGGGCGAACACTGAAGCTTTCTTT.

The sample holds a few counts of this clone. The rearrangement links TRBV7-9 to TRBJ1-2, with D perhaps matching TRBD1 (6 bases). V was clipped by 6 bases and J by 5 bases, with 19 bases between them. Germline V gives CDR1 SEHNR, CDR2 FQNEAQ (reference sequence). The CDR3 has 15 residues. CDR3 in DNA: TGTGCCAGCAGTTACAGCCAGGGGTCGGGGTATGGCTACACCTTC. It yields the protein CASSYSQGSGYGYTF.

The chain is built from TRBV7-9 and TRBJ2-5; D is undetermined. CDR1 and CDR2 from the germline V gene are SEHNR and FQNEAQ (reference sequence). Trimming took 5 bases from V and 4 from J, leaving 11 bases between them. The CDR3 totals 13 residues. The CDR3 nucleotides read TGTGCCAGCAGCCCACTCTACCTAGAGACCCAGTACTTC. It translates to CASSPLYLETQYF.

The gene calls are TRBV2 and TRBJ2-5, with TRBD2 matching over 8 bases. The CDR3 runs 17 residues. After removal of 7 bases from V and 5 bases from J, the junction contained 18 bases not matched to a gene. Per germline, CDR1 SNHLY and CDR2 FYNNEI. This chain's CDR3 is CASTPTRSGSSGETQYF. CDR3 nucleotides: TGTGCCAGCACCCCAACAAGGAGCGGGAGCTCGGGGGAGACCCAGTACTTC.

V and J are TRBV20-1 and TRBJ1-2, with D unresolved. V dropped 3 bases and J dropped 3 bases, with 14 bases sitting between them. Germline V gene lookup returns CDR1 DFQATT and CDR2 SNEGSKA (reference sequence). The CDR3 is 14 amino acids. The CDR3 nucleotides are TGCAGTGCTAGTGCCTCGGGAGTGCACTATGGCTACACCTTC. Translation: CSASASGVHYGYTF.

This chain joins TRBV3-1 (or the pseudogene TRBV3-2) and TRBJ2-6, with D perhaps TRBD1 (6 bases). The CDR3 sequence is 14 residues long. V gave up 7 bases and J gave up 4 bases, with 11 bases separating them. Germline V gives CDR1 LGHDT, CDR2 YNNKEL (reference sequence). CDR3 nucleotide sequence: TGTGCCAGCACCTACAGGGAGGGGGCCAACGTCCTGACTTTC. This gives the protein CASTYREGANVLTF.

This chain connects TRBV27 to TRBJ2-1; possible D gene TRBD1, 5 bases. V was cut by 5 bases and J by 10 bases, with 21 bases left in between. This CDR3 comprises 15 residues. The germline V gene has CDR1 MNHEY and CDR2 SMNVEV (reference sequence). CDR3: CASSPPPAGLGEQFF. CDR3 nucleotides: TGTGCCAGCAGTCCGCCGCCGGCAGGGCTCGGCGAGCAGTTCTTC.

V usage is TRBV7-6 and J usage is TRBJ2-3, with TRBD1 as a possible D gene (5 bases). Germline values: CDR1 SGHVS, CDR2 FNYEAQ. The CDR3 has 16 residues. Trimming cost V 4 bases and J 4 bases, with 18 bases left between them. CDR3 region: CASSSTSYRTADTQYF. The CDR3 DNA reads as TGTGCCAGCAGCTCAACCTCGTACAGGACGGCAGATACGCAGTATTTT.

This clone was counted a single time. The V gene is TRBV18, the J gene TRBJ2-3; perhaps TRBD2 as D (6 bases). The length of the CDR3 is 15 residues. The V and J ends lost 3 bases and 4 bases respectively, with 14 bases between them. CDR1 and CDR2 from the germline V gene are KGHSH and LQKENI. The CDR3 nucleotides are TGTGCCAGCTCACCCGCCGGGACTGGGTCAGATACGCAGTATTTT. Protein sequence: CASSPAGTGSDTQYF. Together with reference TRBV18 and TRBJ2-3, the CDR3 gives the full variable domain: NAGVMQNPRHLVRRRGQEARLRCSPMKGHSHVYWYRQLPEEGLKFMVYLQKENIIDESGMPKERFSAEFPKEGPSILRIQQVVRGDSAAYFCASSPAGTGSDTQYFGPGTRLTVL.

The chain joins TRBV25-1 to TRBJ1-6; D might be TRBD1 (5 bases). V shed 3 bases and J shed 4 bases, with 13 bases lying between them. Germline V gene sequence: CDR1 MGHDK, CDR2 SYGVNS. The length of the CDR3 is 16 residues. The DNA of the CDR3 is TGTGCCAGCAGTGAGTCAAGGGGCGTTTATAATTCACCCCTCCACTTT. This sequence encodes CASSESRGVYNSPLHF.